This TCR beta chain stems from a study of cytomegalovirus exposure and HLA in healthy donors (dated by TCRdb to the late 2010s). Notes on the research overall: According to an earlier analysis of a few hundred of the donors, about 180 million T cells yielded over 100 million unique TCR beta sequences and 276 Gb of sequence data. Roughly 300 gigabases of sequencing data and around 80 million unique TCR sequences made up an early release that covered 500 to 700 HLA-typed donors. The genetic ancestry cluster associated with self-reported Caucasian donors included about 84% of the roughly 380 genotyped donors. The aim of the study was to test whether cataloging public T cell receptors could identify signatures of past pathogen exposure. The T cell repertoires of 700 or so subjects were profiled by immunosequencing and related to cytomegalovirus serostatus. In addition to the first cohort of 666 subjects, a separate validation cohort of over 90 different subjects was used. The study combined high-throughput TCR immunosequencing, statistical association of individual TCRs with disease status, and machine learning to predict cytomegalovirus infection status. To study patterns of TCR occurrence, a later analysis re-analyzed previously published TCR beta repertoires from around 700 donors and added high-resolution HLA genotyping. The later analysis used no new phenotypic data to find candidate immune exposures, relying instead on TCR beta sequences and their occurrence across donors. An earlier analysis of fewer than 750 of the donors used high-throughput TCR beta sequencing to judge whether each TCR beta V gene segment behaved as functional or pseudogenic. Alongside the repertoire data, information on donor age, sex, ethnicity and CMV serostatus was compiled. In a later genetic analysis, genome-wide SNP genotypes for 398 of the 666 donors were used, and that subset was treated as a discovery cohort. Every repertoire in the discovery cohort had been generated on one and the same sequencing platform. Class I and class II HLA loci were covered by the typing at four-digit resolution. Typing coverage differed by locus: A, B, C, DRB1 and DQB1 were typed in roughly 620-630 donors, DQA1 in about 510, DPA1 in 600 to 610, and DPB1 in around 490. About five DR-DQ haplotypes were treated as single units for association and clustering because of strong linkage in the cohort. Among around 400 genotyped donors of the cohort, an average of around 220,000 unique TCR beta nucleotide sequences was sequenced per donor, of which 15% to 20% were non-productive. The study at large found these results: Specific HLA alleles were associated with 15,000 to 20,000 TCR beta sequences at a false discovery rate of 0.05 in a later analysis. The classifier was reported to diagnose cytomegalovirus status with high specificity and sensitivity in both the original cohort and the validation cohort. Several of the top co-occurrence clusters appeared to be linked to parvovirus B19, influenza, CMV and Epstein-Barr virus, according to a later analysis. Most TCR sequences were observed very rarely across donors, whereas some public TCRs were present in many individuals. Because counts were too low, roughly 17 rarely observed V segments, including chromosome 9 orphons, were left out of the earlier analysis of some 600 of the donors. Because HLA typing was missing for some donors at each locus, association tests included only the typed subset. Compared with equally common non-associated chains, HLA-associated TCR beta chains in a later analysis were more clonally expanded and had lower generation probabilities. The study listed 150 to 200 TCR beta chains as associated with cytomegalovirus. According to a later analysis, TCR association rates differed among HLA loci, with DRB1 alleles showing the most associated TCRs and HLA-C alleles showing the fewest. A later genetic analysis reported fewer N-insertions in productive TCRs among donors in an Asian-associated ancestry cluster than the roughly 700-donor mean. According to a later analysis, most CMV-associated TCR beta chains appeared to be HLA-restricted, and the HLA associations seemed to be driven largely by CMV exposure. When HLA alleles, especially DR and DQ, strongly co-occurred, attributing TCR associations to individual alleles was difficult. A few of the identified cytomegalovirus-associated TCR beta chains were confirmed in vitro to be specific for cytomegalovirus antigens. A cluster of highly shared sequence variants was judged likely to be a technical artifact of the sequencing pipeline. In an earlier analysis of about 600 of the donors, most TCR beta V segments appeared in productive rearrangements about 87% or about 30% of the time, broadly matching IMGT annotations. The 87-base-pair reads could not distinguish some IMGT-functional V segments, including TRBV6-2 and TRBV6-3, so those segments were excluded. The cohort was sequenced for TCR beta chains only, and without alpha or paired-chain data the features that could be detected were limited. The presence/absence analyses assumed that sequencing depth was roughly uniform across donors, and that assumption may not be true. A further reported finding was that TCR beta sequences accurately predicted the HLA-A and HLA-B alleles for most subjects in the first cohort. Correlated functional status among segregating V segments might be attributable to linkage disequilibrium, but an unknown experimental factor could not be ruled out. The authors suggested that the approach could potentially be generalized to other disease states and immunological phenotypes. In a later genetic analysis, a missense DCLRE1C variant was associated with V-gene and J-gene trimming of TCR beta chains, and the association was replicated in an independent cohort. Immune exposure information for the cohort was limited to CMV serostatus.

The cohort comprised 670 or so healthy bone marrow donors. All cohort members were sampled while nominally healthy, although unrecorded immune exposures were likely present. The donor was CMV seronegative and belonged to the group of approximately 320 seronegative cohort members. Every donor gave a peripheral blood sample, and the peripheral blood mononuclear cells from that sample were used for TCR beta sequencing. The Qiagen DNeasy Blood Extraction Kit was used to extract genomic DNA from the blood cell samples. For this clone: The antigen it recognizes is unknown. Per-base qualities were not stored, and no clone one base away is much larger.

Library prep was done by the immunoSEQ multiplex PCR assay. For the multiplex PCR, a mixture combining 60 forward primers for TCR Vbeta segments and 13 reverse primers for TCR Jbeta segments was used. The CDR3 region of rearranged TCR beta genes was amplified from genomic DNA by a multiplex PCR assay. The Illumina HiSeq System was used to sequence the amplified TCR beta libraries as 87-base-pair reads. In the authors' own workflow: In a later analysis, roughly 80 million unique TCR beta chains were counted across the approximately 640 repertoires, and around 10 million of these chains were shared by at least two donors. Raw reads were error-corrected and collapsed into unique sequences by a nearest-neighbor algorithm in which closely related sequences were merged to remove PCR and sequencing errors. CDR3 sequences were aligned to IMGT reference sequences to assign V, D and J gene segments. For a sequence to be retained, a match of at least six nucleotides was required to both a V gene segment and a J gene segment. A rearrangement was called productive if the CDR3 had no stop codons and remained in frame with V and J, and every other rearrangement was called non-productive. CDR3 was defined according to IMGT convention as the region running from the second conserved V-encoded cysteine to the conserved J-encoded phenylalanine. The earlier analysis of about 590 of the donors excluded sequences that lacked an unambiguous match to a single V gene segment. In an earlier analysis of around 600 of the donors, V segments were called functional above 56.7% productive rearrangements and were called segregating when the between-donor standard deviation exceeded 5%. A statistical classification framework was developed to diagnose cytomegalovirus status using the catalog of TCR beta chain sequences. In a later analysis, TCR nucleotide sequences were compared against IMGT/GENE-DB human TR gene sequences so that V and J genes could be assigned. The TCRdist pipeline was used in a later analysis to assign CDR3 sequences and most-parsimonious VDJ recombination scenarios. In a later analysis, each TCR beta chain was defined by its CDR3 amino acid sequence together with its V-gene family, and reads without a unique V-gene family were excluded. To address suspected cross-contamination and a sequencing artifact, a later analysis removed roughly 580 highly shared, low-generation-probability nucleotide sequences. In a later analysis, a clonal expansion index for each public chain was calculated from normalized within-repertoire ranks of inferred template counts. Generation probabilities in a later analysis came from a VDJ recombination model fitted to out-of-frame rearrangements, and those results were checked against IGoR. In a later analysis, hypergeometric tests were used to score TCR-TCR, TCR-HLA and TCR-CMV co-occurrence, with a repertoire-size bias correction applied to TCR pairs. To estimate false discovery rates, a later analysis permuted the HLA or CMV assignments 20 times. In a later analysis, co-occurring TCRs were grouped with DBSCAN, and TCRdist sequence similarity was added when clustering was performed within HLA-allele-positive subsets. Repertoires with fewer than 30,000 or more than 120,000 public chains, plus five repertoires with anomalous nucleotide sharing, were excluded from co-occurrence clustering. TCRdb limited this immuneACCESS table to in-frame rearrangements with V and J called. A share of clones is missing; checked studies link under half to unresolved V genes, and the rest is unexplained. Clonal size and the V and J genes are those of that table, whereas D and trimming came from the DNA. The sample includes about 160,000 clones, with about two thirds observed a single time. About 2.7% of the sample belongs to the ten largest clones.

Trimming takes 1 base from V and 4 bases from J, and the germline ends sit 10 bases apart. CDR1 and CDR2 are drawn from the germline V gene: SGHDN, FVKESK. The CDR3 covers 14 residues, taking in both the cysteine and the phenylalanine. Only the CDR3 DNA stays, 42 bases, in frame from base 1. Recombination linked TRBV14 to TRBJ1-1; confidence is insufficient to name the D gene. The receptor's source is a woman younger than 45 in good health and CMV-seronegative. The specimen was PBMCs. The DNA sequence is TGTGCCAGCAGCCAAGTCTCAGTACCCACTGAAGCTTTCTTT. Translation gives CASSQVSVPTEAFF.